The TCR beta chain under discussion was sequenced for a study of PD-1 blockade in classical Hodgkin lymphoma. As to this clone: Its cognate antigen is unknown.

CDR1 and CDR2 from the germline V gene are SGHKS and YYEKEE (reference sequence). This CDR3 spans 14 amino acids. With 6 bases clipped from V and 5 bases from J, the junction kept 5 bases outside the gene matches. General study points: In CD4+ cells, TCR diversity went up significantly by C4D1, but in CD8+ cells it did not.

All trial patients relapsed after autologous stem cell transplantation. The assay was immunoSEQ multiplex PCR, and TCRdb's table has in-frame clones only and misses some. The sample consists of roughly 22,000 clones, around 68% of them appearing once. The chain employs TRBV5-5 and TRBJ2-5; 12 bases map to TRBD2. This TCR was recovered from a human donor with classical Hodgkin lymphoma. This specimen consisted of peripheral blood mononuclear cells (PBMCs), obtained at baseline. The CDR3 DNA follows: TGTGCCAGCACCTCGACTAGCGGGAGTGAGACCCAGTACTTC. This sequence encodes CASTSTSGSETQYF.